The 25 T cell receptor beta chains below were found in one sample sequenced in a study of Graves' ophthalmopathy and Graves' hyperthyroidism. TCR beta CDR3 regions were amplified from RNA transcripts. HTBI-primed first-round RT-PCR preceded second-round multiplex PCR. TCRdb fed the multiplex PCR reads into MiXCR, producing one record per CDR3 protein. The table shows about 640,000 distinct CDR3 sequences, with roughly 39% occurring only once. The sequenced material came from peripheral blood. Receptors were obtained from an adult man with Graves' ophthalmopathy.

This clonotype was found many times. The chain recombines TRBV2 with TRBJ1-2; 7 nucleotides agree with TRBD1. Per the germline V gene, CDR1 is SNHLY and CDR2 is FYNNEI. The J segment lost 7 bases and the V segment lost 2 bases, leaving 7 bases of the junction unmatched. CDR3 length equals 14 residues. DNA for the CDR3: TGTGCCAGCAGTGAAAGGGGGCCCAGGGCTGGCTACACCTTC. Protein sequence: CASSERGPRAGYTF.

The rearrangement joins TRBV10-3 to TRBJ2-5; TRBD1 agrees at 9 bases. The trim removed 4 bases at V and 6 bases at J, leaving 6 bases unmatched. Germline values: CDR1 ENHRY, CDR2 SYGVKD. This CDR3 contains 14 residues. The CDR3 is CAISGGQGWQTQYF. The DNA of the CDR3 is TGTGCCATCAGTGGGGGACAGGGCTGGCAGACCCAGTACTTC.

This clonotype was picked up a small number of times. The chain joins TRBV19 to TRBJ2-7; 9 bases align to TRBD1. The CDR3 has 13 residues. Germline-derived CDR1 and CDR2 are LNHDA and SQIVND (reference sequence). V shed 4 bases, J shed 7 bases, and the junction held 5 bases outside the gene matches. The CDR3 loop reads CASSRGQGGEQYF. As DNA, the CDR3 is TGTGCCAGTAGTAGGGGACAGGGAGGAGAGCAGTACTTC. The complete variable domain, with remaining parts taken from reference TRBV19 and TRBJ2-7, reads DGGITQSPKYLFRKEGQNVTLSCEQNLNHDAMYWYRQDPGQGLRLIYYSQIVNDFQKGDIAEGYSVSREKKESFPLTVTSAQKNPTAFYLCASSRGQGGEQYFGPGTRLTVT.

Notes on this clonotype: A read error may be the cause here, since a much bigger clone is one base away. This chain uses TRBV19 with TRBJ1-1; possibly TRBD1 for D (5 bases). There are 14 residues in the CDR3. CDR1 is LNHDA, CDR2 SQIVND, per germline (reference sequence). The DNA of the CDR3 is TGTGACAGTAGTATAGAAGGGGTGACGACTGAAGCTTTCTTT. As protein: CDSSIEGVTTEAFF.

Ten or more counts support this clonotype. The CDR3 coding sequence is TGCGCCAGCAGCCCCGGGACAGGACGATCACCCCTCCACTTT. It specifies CASSPGTGRSPLHF. The V and J genes are TRBV4-3 and TRBJ1-6; 8 bases match TRBD1. This CDR3 spans 14 amino acids. V shed 4 bases, J shed 10 bases, and the junction held 6 bases outside the gene matches. The V gene's germline CDR1 is LGHNA and CDR2 YSLEER.

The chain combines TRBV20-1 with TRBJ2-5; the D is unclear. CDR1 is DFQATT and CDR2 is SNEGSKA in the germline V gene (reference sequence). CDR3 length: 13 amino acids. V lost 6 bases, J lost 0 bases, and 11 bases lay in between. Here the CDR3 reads CSAYPQDQETQYF. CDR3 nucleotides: TGCAGTGCCTACCCGCAGGACCAAGAGACCCAGTACTTC.

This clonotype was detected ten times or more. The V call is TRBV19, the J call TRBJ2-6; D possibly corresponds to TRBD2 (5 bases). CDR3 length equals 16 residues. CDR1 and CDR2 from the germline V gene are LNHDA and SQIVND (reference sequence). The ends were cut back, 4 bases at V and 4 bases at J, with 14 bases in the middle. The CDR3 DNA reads TGTGCCAGTAGTACAAATACAGCGGTCGGGGCCAACGTCCTGACTTTC. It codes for CASSTNTAVGANVLTF. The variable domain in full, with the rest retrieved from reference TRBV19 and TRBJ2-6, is DGGITQSPKYLFRKEGQNVTLSCEQNLNHDAMYWYRQDPGQGLRLIYYSQIVNDFQKGDIAEGYSVSREKKESFPLTVTSAQKNPTAFYLCASSTNTAVGANVLTFGAGSRLTVL.

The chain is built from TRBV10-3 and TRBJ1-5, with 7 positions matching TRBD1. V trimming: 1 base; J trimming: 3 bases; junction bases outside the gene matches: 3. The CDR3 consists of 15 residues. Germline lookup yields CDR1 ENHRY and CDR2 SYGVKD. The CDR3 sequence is CAISEFRGFNQPQHF. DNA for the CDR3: TGTGCCATCAGTGAGTTCAGGGGGTTCAATCAGCCCCAGCATTTT.

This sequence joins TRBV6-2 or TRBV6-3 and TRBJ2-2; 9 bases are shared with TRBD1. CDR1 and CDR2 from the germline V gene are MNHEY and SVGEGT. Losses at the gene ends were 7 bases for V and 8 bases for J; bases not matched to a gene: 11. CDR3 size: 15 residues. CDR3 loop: CASTPGQGILGELFF. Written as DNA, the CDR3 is TGTGCCAGCACCCCGGGACAGGGAATCCTAGGGGAGCTGTTTTTT.

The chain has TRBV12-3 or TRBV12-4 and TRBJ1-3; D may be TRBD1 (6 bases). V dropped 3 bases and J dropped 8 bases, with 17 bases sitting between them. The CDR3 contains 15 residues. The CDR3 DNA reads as TGTGCCAGCAGTTTGCAGGGGAGCTATGGCTACACCATATATTTT. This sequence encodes CASSLQGSYGYTIYF.

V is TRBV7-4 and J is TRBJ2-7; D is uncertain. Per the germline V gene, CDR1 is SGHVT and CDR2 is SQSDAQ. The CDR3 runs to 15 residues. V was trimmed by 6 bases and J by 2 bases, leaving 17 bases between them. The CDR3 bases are TGTGCCAGCAGTTACTCGGAAGGTAGGGCCTACGAGCAGTACTTC. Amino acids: CASSYSEGRAYEQYF.

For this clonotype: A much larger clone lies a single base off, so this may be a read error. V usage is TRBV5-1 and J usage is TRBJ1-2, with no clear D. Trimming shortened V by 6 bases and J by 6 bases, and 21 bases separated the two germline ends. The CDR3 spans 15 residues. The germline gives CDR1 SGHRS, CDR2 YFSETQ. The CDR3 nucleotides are TGCGCCAGCAACTTCCACCGAGGTCGGGAGGATGGCTACACCTTC. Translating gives CASNFHRGREDGYTF.

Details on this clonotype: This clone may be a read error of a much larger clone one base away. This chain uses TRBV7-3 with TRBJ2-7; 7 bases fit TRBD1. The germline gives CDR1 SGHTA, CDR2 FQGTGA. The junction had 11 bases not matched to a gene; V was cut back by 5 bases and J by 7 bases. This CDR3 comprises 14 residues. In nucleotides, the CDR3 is TGTGCCAGCAGCCCCGGACAGGTCCCCGGGGAGCAGTACTTC. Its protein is CASSPGQVPGEQYF.

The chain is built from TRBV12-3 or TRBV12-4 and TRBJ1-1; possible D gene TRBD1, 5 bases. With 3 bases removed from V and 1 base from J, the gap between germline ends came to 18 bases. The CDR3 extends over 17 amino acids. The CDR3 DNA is TGTGCCAGCAGTTTGGGGCCAGCCCAGTTCTCGAACACTGAAGCTTTCTTT. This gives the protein CASSLGPAQFSNTEAFF.

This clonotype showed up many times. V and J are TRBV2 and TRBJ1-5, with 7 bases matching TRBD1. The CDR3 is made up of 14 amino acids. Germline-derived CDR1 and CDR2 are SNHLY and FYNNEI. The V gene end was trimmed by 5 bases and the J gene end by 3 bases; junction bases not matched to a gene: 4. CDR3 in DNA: TGTGCCAGCAGTTGGGACAGCCTCAATCAGCCCCAGCATTTT. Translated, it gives CASSWDSLNQPQHF.

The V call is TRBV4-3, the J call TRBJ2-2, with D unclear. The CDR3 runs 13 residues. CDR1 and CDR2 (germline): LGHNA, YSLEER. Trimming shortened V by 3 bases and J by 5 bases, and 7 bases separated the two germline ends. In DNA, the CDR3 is TGCGCCAGCAGCCACCCCGCGACCGGGGAGCTGTTTTTT. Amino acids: CASSHPATGELFF.

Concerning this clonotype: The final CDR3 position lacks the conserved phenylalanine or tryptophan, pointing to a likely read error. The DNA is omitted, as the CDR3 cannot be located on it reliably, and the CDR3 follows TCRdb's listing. CDR3 amino acids: CASSLRTGG. V is TRBV6-1 and J is TRBJ2-7; the table's D call of TRBD1 was not tested on the DNA. Germline CDR1 and CDR2: MNHNS and SASEGT. The CDR3 is made up of 9 amino acids, end residues included.

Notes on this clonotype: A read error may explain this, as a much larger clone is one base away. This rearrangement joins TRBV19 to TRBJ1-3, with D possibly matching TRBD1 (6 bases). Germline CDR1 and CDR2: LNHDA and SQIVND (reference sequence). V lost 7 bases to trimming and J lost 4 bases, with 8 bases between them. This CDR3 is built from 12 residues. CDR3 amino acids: CASNDRGNTIYF. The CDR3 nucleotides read TGTGCCAGTAATGACAGGGGAAACACCATATATTTT.

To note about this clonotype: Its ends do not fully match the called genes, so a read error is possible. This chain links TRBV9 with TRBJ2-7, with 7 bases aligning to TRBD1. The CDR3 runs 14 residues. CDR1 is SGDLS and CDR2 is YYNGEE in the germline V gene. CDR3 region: CASSARDRGNEQYF. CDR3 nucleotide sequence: TGCGCCAGCAGCGCCCGGGACAGAGGGAACGAGCAGTACTTC.

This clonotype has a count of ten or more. The CDR3 reads CASSLTREEPLHF. Here the CDR3 DNA reads TGTGCCAGCAGCTTAACTAGGGAGGAACCCCTCCACTTT. This chain connects TRBV7-3 to TRBJ1-6; D is ambiguous. Germline-derived CDR1 and CDR2 are SGHTA and FQGTGA. The V end was cut by 0 bases, the J end by 12 bases, with 9 bases between. The CDR3 totals 13 residues.

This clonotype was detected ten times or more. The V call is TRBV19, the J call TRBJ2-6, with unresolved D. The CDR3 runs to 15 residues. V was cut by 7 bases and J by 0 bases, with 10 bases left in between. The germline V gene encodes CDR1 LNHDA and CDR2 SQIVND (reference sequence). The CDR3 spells CASKPDLSGANVLTF. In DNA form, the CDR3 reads TGTGCCAGTAAACCGGACCTCTCTGGGGCCAACGTCCTGACTTTC.

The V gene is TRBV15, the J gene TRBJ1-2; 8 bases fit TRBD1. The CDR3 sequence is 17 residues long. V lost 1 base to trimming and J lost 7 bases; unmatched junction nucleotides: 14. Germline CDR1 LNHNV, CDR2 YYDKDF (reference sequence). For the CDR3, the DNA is TGTGCCACCAGCAGAGTTGTGAGGACAGGGACGCTCTTTGGCTACACCTTC. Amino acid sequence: CATSRVVRTGTLFGYTF.

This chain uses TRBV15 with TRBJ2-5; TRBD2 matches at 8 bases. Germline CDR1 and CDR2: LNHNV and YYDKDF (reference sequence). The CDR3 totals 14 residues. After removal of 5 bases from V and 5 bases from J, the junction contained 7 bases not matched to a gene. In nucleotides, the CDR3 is TGTGCCACCAGCCAAGGCCTAGCGGGTGAGACCCAGTACTTC. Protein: CATSQGLAGETQYF.

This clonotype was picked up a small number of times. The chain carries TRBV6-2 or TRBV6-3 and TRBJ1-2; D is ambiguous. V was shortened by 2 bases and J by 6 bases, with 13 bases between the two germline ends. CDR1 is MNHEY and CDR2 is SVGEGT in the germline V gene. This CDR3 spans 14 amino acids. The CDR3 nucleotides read TGTGCCAGCAGTTACGCAGTCCTAGGGAATGGCTACACCTTC. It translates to CASSYAVLGNGYTF.

The CDR3 DNA reads TGTGCCAGCAGAGTCGATTTCGTGAACACTGAAGCTTTCTTT. This gives the protein CASRVDFVNTEAFF. The chain links TRBV6-1 to TRBJ1-1; D is unresolved. This CDR3 region has 14 residues. The V gene's germline CDR1 is MNHNS and CDR2 SASEGT. The V gene lost 6 bases and the J gene lost 0 bases, with 11 bases spanning the gap.